The next 3 T cell receptor beta chains were all read from a single sample in a study of shared clonotypes between healthy human individuals. Clones were sequenced by immunoSEQ multiplex PCR, and TCRdb holds only the in-frame ones, with some missing. The data contain roughly 720,000 clones, about 92% of them singletons. The sample consisted of memory CD8+ T cells from PBMCs. This sample's subset: CD45RO+ cells pooled with CCR7-negative TemRA cells. These receptors were obtained from a man younger than 30 in good health. Some clones in this sample may be carry-over from other donors' samples.

The chain employs TRBV7-2 and TRBJ2-1, with D possibly being TRBD1 or TRBD2 (5 bases each). The germline V and J ends were trimmed by 4 bases and 5 bases, with 15 bases remaining between them. The CDR3 is made up of 15 amino acids. Germline CDR1 and CDR2: SGHTA and FQGNSA. The chain's CDR3 is CASSSREGKNNEQFF. In DNA, the CDR3 is TGTGCCAGCAGCTCCAGAGAGGGGAAGAACAATGAGCAGTTCTTC.

J is TRBJ2-6 and V is TRBV10-1; 8 bases map to TRBD1. The CDR3 sequence is 18 residues long. Germline V CDR1 and CDR2: WNHNN, SYGVQD (reference sequence). V gave up 7 bases and J gave up 0 bases; unmatched junction bases: 11. The CDR3 reads CASILDRVAFSGANVLTF. For the CDR3, the DNA is TGCGCCAGCATCTTGGACAGGGTGGCTTTCTCTGGGGCCAACGTCCTGACTTTC.

V usage is TRBV7-8 and J usage is TRBJ2-1; D is undetermined. Between the trimmed V and J ends, which lost 1 base and 12 bases, there was a span of 10 bases. The germline gives CDR1 SGHVS, CDR2 FQNEAQ. The CDR3 consists of 12 residues. CDR3 nucleotides: TGTGCCAGCAGCTTAGATGTGTCGCGGCAGTTCTTC. Its translation: CASSLDVSRQFF.